The 23 T cell receptor beta chains below come from one sample, sequenced in a study of control samples from healthy donors and cancer patients. TCRdb's copy holds only in-frame clones and misses some; the assay was immunoSEQ multiplex PCR. This sample yields 100,000 or so clones, of which 85% to 90% are seen a single time; approximately 7.8% belongs to the top ten. The specimen was blood. These receptor sequences come from a man aged 25-45 years in good health.

The chain recombines TRBV4-1 with TRBJ2-4; D is undetermined. Trimming stripped 1 base from V and 1 base from J, with 11 bases between. The CDR3 length is 16 residues. The germline gives CDR1 MGHRA, CDR2 YSYEKL. CDR3 amino acids: CASSQGNKPAKNIQYF. Here the CDR3 DNA reads TGCGCCAGCAGCCAAGGTAACAAACCTGCCAAAAACATTCAGTACTTC.

The V and J genes are TRBV19 and TRBJ1-4; D call uncertain. Trimming took off 7 bases at V and 8 bases at J, with 14 bases between the two ends. The CDR3 totals 13 residues. Germline CDR1 and CDR2: LNHDA and SQIVND (reference sequence). CDR3 loop: CASKWQSEEKLFF. DNA for the CDR3: TGTGCCAGTAAATGGCAGTCTGAGGAAAAACTGTTTTTT.

This clone was detected once. The rearrangement uses TRBV24-1 and TRBJ2-1; maybe TRBD2 (7 bases). Germline CDR1 reads KGHDR; CDR2 reads SFDVKD. V gave up 10 bases and J gave up 9 bases, with 24 bases separating them. The CDR3 consists of 15 residues. The CDR3 protein is CATEGRGQGGSEQFF. CDR3 DNA sequence: TGTGCCACGGAAGGGCGGGGGCAGGGAGGATCTGAGCAGTTCTTC.

V gene TRBV27 combines with J gene TRBJ2-6; D uncertain. Germline V CDR1 and CDR2: MNHEY, SMNVEV (reference sequence). This CDR3 contains 15 residues. Trimming pared 5 bases from V and 4 bases from J, leaving 12 bases between. The chain's CDR3 is CASSPLFRGANVLTF. In DNA form, the CDR3 reads TGTGCCAGCAGTCCCTTGTTTCGCGGGGCCAACGTCCTGACTTTC. The complete variable domain, with remaining parts taken from reference TRBV27 and TRBJ2-6, reads EAQVTQNPRYLITVTGKKLTVTCSQNMNHEYMSWYRQDPGLGLRQIYYSMNVEVTDKGDVPEGYKVSRKEKRNFPLILESPSPNQTSLYFCASSPLFRGANVLTFGAGSRLTVL.

This chain joins TRBV5-1 and TRBJ1-1, with D unclear. V lost 0 bases, J lost 2 bases, and 11 bases lay in between. Germline loops: CDR1 SGHRS, CDR2 YFSETQ. The CDR3 is made up of 15 amino acids. The CDR3 region is CASSLAVLRNTEAFF. The CDR3 bases are TGCGCCAGCAGCTTGGCCGTGTTGAGAAACACTGAAGCTTTCTTT.

This clone was observed a handful of times. The rearrangement links TRBV7-2 to TRBJ1-5, with D perhaps matching TRBD1 (5 bases). In germline, CDR1 is SGHTA, CDR2 FQGNSA. The germline V and J ends were trimmed by 1 base and 6 bases, with 13 bases remaining between them. The CDR3 sequence is 15 residues long. CDR3 sequence: CASSLGFKGIQPQHF. CDR3 DNA sequence: TGTGCCAGCAGCTTAGGTTTTAAGGGGATTCAGCCCCAGCATTTT.

This rearrangement joins TRBV11-2 to TRBJ2-7, with 8 bases aligning to TRBD2. CDR3 size: 14 residues. V shed 0 bases, J shed 2 bases, and the junction held 0 bases outside the gene matches. Germline CDR1 is SGHAT and CDR2 is FQNNGV. The CDR3 here is CASSLDSGTYEQYF. DNA of the CDR3: TGTGCCAGCAGCTTAGATAGCGGGACCTACGAGCAGTACTTC.

This chain connects TRBV30 to TRBJ1-2, with D tentatively TRBD1 (5 bases). The V end was cut by 5 bases, the J end by 2 bases, with 15 bases between. The CDR3 sequence is 14 residues long. Per germline, CDR1 GTSNPN and CDR2 SVGIG (reference sequence). The CDR3 DNA reads TGTGCCTGGGGCCGCAGGGTAATCAACTATGGCTACACCTTC. Translating it yields CAWGRRVINYGYTF.

The rearrangement joins TRBV25-1 to TRBJ2-3, with 7 nucleotides matching TRBD2. The ends lost 3 bases at V and 2 bases at J; junction bases unmatched: 8. Germline V gives CDR1 MGHDK, CDR2 SYGVNS. The CDR3 is made up of 16 amino acids. The chain's CDR3 is CASSENERDDTDTQYF. The CDR3 nucleotides are TGTGCCAGCAGTGAGAACGAGCGGGACGACACAGATACGCAGTATTTT.

The chain recombines TRBV10-3 with TRBJ1-2; D unclear. The CDR3 contains 14 residues. Per germline, CDR1 ENHRY and CDR2 SYGVKD. Between the trimmed V and J ends, which lost 5 bases and 5 bases, there was a span of 15 bases. This CDR3 reads CAISTDRTIYGYTF. The CDR3 DNA follows: TGTGCCATCAGTACGGATCGAACTATTTATGGCTACACCTTC.

Written as DNA, the CDR3 is TGTGCCAGCAGACAAGCGGGAGGCACAGATACGCAGTATTTT. Translation: CASRQAGGTDTQYF. V is TRBV6-4 and J is TRBJ2-3; TRBD2 aligns across 8 bases. This CDR3 has 14 amino acids. Trimming at V came to 6 bases and at J to 1 base, leaving 3 bases not matched to a gene. The germline V gene has CDR1 MRHNA and CDR2 SNTAGT.

The J gene is TRBJ2-3, the V gene TRBV2, with unresolved D. The V and J ends lost 8 bases and 2 bases respectively, with 11 bases between them. The CDR3 is 13 amino acids. Germline V gene sequence: CDR1 SNHLY, CDR2 FYNNEI. CDR3 coding DNA: TGTGCCAGCTCCCGGCGTTTCACAGATACGCAGTATTTT. Its translation: CASSRRFTDTQYF.

The CDR3 DNA is TGTGCCAGCAGTTTCAACCACGGGCAAGAGACCCAGTACTTC. This codes for CASSFNHGQETQYF. V usage is TRBV27 and J usage is TRBJ2-5; no firm D call. V was trimmed by 3 bases and J by 2 bases, leaving 10 bases between them. The CDR3 spans 14 residues. Germline CDR1 reads MNHEY; CDR2 reads SMNVEV (reference sequence).

The V call is TRBV28, the J call TRBJ1-2; D is unresolved. The germline V gene has CDR1 MDHEN and CDR2 SYDVKM. CDR3 size: 13 residues. V was clipped by 6 bases and J by 3 bases, with 11 bases between them. The CDR3 region is CASSTVSHYGYTF. CDR3 DNA: TGTGCCAGCAGCACTGTTTCCCACTATGGCTACACCTTC.

The gene calls are TRBV7-9 and TRBJ1-4; D is perhaps TRBD1 (6 bases). The CDR3 loop spans 17 amino acids. CDR1 is SEHNR and CDR2 is FQNEAQ in the germline V gene (reference sequence). V dropped 4 bases and J dropped 2 bases, with 17 bases sitting between them. CDR3 protein: CASSSLGRGATNEKLFF. For the CDR3, the DNA is TGTGCCAGCAGCTCCCTCGGACGGGGGGCGACTAATGAAAAACTGTTTTTT. Complete variable domain (other parts from reference TRBV7-9 and TRBJ1-4): DTGVSQNPRHKITKRGQNVTFRCDPISEHNRLYWYRQTLGQGPEFLTYFQNEAQLEKSRLLSDRFSAERPKGSFSTLEIQRTEQGDSAMYLCASSSLGRGATNEKLFFGSGTQLSVL.

The chain joins TRBV4-3 to TRBJ1-1; tentative D call: TRBD1 (5 bases). CDR1 and CDR2 (germline): LGHNA, YSLEER. This CDR3 contains 17 residues. Trimming cost V 1 base and J 4 bases, with 19 bases left between them. This CDR3 reads CASSQVTGDFGGTEAFF. For the CDR3, the DNA is TGCGCCAGCAGCCAAGTAACGGGGGATTTTGGGGGCACTGAAGCTTTCTTT.

J is TRBJ1-1 and V is TRBV7-8; no clear D. The CDR3 has 13 residues. V was pared by 2 bases and J by 8 bases, with 12 bases between. CDR1 and CDR2 from the germline V gene are SGHVS and FQNEAQ. Here the CDR3 reads CASSLSGALEAFF. The CDR3 nucleotides are TGTGCCAGCAGCTTATCGGGAGCCCTAGAAGCTTTCTTT. Full variable domain (remainder filled in from reference TRBV7-8 and TRBJ1-1): GAGVSQSPRYKVAKRGQDVALRCDPISGHVSLFWYQQALGQGPEFLTYFQNEAQLDKSGLPSDRFFAERPEGSVSTLKIQRTQQEDSAVYLCASSLSGALEAFFGQGTRLTVV.

The chain combines TRBV5-1 with TRBJ2-7, with D uncertain. V was shortened by 5 bases and J by 6 bases, with 9 bases between the two germline ends. The CDR3 consists of 11 residues. The germline gives CDR1 SGHRS, CDR2 YFSETQ. The CDR3 region is CASRLPAEQYV. The DNA of the CDR3 is TGCGCCAGCAGACTCCCCGCCGAGCAGTACGTC.

This chain links TRBV6-6 with TRBJ1-2, with D maybe TRBD1 (6 bases). Germline V CDR1 and CDR2: MNHNY, SVGAGI (reference sequence). There are 15 residues in the CDR3. Trimming pared 4 bases from V and 4 bases from J, leaving 16 bases between. The CDR3 DNA follows: TGTGCCAGCAGTTCGCCGGGACATCCGTTCTATGGCTACACCTTC. It codes for CASSSPGHPFYGYTF.

The chain joins TRBV29-1 to TRBJ1-6, with 7 bases identical to TRBD1. Germline V lookup: CDR1 SQVTM, CDR2 ANQGSEA. The junction had 5 bases not matched to a gene; V was cut back by 2 bases and J by 10 bases. The CDR3 runs 13 residues. CDR3 loop: CSVETGDDSPLHF. DNA for the CDR3: TGCAGCGTTGAAACAGGGGACGACTCACCCCTCCACTTT.

The CDR3 here is CASSQEGQGAYGYTF. The CDR3 nucleotides are TGCGCCAGCAGCCAAGAGGGACAGGGGGCATATGGCTACACCTTC. This rearrangement joins TRBV4-1 to TRBJ1-2; 12 bases align to TRBD1. Germline CDR1 reads MGHRA; CDR2 reads YSYEKL. This CDR3 comprises 15 residues. Trimming cost V 0 bases and J 5 bases; bases outside gene matches: 1.

The chain uses TRBV4-3 and TRBJ2-1, with 8 bases fitting TRBD1. Germline V gene lookup returns CDR1 LGHNA and CDR2 YSLEER. The trim removed 1 base at V and 1 base at J, leaving 6 bases unmatched. The CDR3 totals 17 residues. CDR3 bases: TGCGCCAGCAGCCAAGCCCGACAGGGGTTATCCTACAATGAGCAGTTCTTC. It yields the protein CASSQARQGLSYNEQFF.

DNA for the CDR3: TGTGCTAGTGGTCGACAGGGTTGGGAGCAGTACTTC. Translated: CASGRQGWEQYF. The V and J genes are TRBV12-5 and TRBJ2-7; 7 nucleotides line up with TRBD1. The CDR3 contains 12 residues. V trimming: 5 bases; J trimming: 7 bases; junction bases outside the gene matches: 5. In germline, CDR1 is LGHNT, CDR2 FRNRAP.